This passage covers 15 T cell receptor beta chains from one sample sequenced in a study of blood T cell repertoires in COVID-19. Assay used: immunoSEQ multiplex PCR; TCRdb lists only in-frame clones, some missing. This table holds 200,000 to 250,000 clones, around four fifths found once. Sequencing input: peripheral blood. These receptor sequences come from a woman aged 45-59 years with active or convalescent COVID-19.

The chain uses TRBV9 and TRBJ2-7, with a tentative D call TRBD2 (6 bases). V lost 2 bases and J 3 bases, leaving 15 bases between the germline ends. CDR3 length equals 15 residues. From germline, CDR1 is SGDLS and CDR2 YYNGEE. The CDR3 loop is CASSVSSESHYEQYF. CDR3 nucleotide sequence: TGTGCCAGCAGCGTCTCTAGCGAATCCCACTACGAGCAGTACTTC.

This CDR3 is CASSRQVGRSGDTQYF. In DNA form, the CDR3 reads TGTGCCAGCAGCCGCCAGGTCGGGAGGTCGGGGGATACGCAGTATTTT. This chain links TRBV4-2 with TRBJ2-3, with 7 bases lining up with TRBD2. This CDR3 contains 16 residues. The trim removed 4 bases at V and 6 bases at J, leaving 13 bases unmatched. CDR1 is LGHNA, CDR2 YNFKEQ, per germline.

The genes are TRBV19 and TRBJ1-2; 10 positions agree with TRBD1. The germline V gene has CDR1 LNHDA and CDR2 SQIVND (reference sequence). V shed 3 bases and J 5 bases; nucleotides not matched to a gene: 6. This CDR3 region has 15 residues. As DNA, the CDR3 is TGTGCCAGTAGTATTACCCCGGGACAGGGGTATGGCTACACCTTC. Translating gives CASSITPGQGYGYTF.

Only a few counts were recorded for this clone. This chain links TRBV10-1 with TRBJ1-5, with D possibly TRBD1 on 5 matching bases. CDR3 length equals 15 residues. The V gene lost 10 bases and the J gene lost 5 bases, with 21 bases spanning the gap. CDR1 WNHNN and CDR2 SYGVQD come from the germline V gene (reference sequence). The CDR3 loop reads CANTIGRRAHQPQHF. The CDR3, as DNA: TGCGCCAATACGATCGGACGCAGGGCCCATCAGCCCCAGCATTTT.

This sequence joins TRBV5-1 and TRBJ1-1, with 7 bases matching TRBD1. Losses at the gene ends were 4 bases for V and 4 bases for J; bases not matched to a gene: 1. The V gene's germline CDR1 is SGHRS and CDR2 YFSETQ. The CDR3 contains 12 residues. CDR3 sequence (DNA): TGCGCCAGCAGCCGGGACAGCACTGAAGCTTTCTTT. Translating gives CASSRDSTEAFF.

The CDR3 here is CASSSQGPNSPLHF. CDR3 nucleotide sequence: TGTGCCAGCAGTTCACAGGGCCCCAATTCACCCCTCCACTTT. V and J are TRBV6-5 and TRBJ1-6; TRBD1 might be the D (6 bases). Between the trimmed V and J ends, which lost 4 bases and 7 bases, there was a span of 11 bases. Germline V gene data show CDR1 as MNHEY and CDR2 as SVGAGI. The CDR3 contains 14 residues.

V and J are TRBV6-2 or TRBV6-3 and TRBJ1-5; no clear D gene. Germline CDR1 and CDR2: MNHEY and SVGEGT. V dropped 3 bases and J dropped 4 bases, with 7 bases sitting between them. The CDR3 consists of 13 residues. In DNA form, the CDR3 reads TGTGCCAGCAGTTATCCGGGGAATCAGCCCCAGCATTTT. It codes for CASSYPGNQPQHF.

This clone occurred a few times. The V gene is TRBV18, the J gene TRBJ1-1; D remains ambiguous. V was cut by 8 bases and J by 6 bases, with 19 bases left in between. Germline V lookup: CDR1 KGHSH, CDR2 LQKENI. This CDR3 contains 14 residues. As DNA, the CDR3 is TGTGCCAGCCAACAGACCGTGGGTGTCGCTGAAGCTTTCTTT. Amino acids: CASQQTVGVAEAFF.

The chain employs TRBV2 and TRBJ1-4; 9 bases align to TRBD1. The CDR3 sequence is 16 residues long. Germline loops: CDR1 SNHLY, CDR2 FYNNEI. The V gene end was trimmed by 6 bases and the J gene end by 4 bases; junction bases not matched to a gene: 9. The CDR3 spells CASRADRGLGNEKLFF. The DNA for the CDR3 is TGTGCCAGCAGGGCGGACAGGGGCTTAGGTAATGAAAAACTGTTTTTT.

This clone was detected once. V and J are TRBV7-3 and TRBJ1-1, with 9 bases matching TRBD1. CDR1 and CDR2 from the germline V gene are SGHTA and FQGTGA. The junction had 3 bases not matched to a gene; V was cut back by 1 base and J by 6 bases. The CDR3 consists of 14 residues. The CDR3 DNA follows: TGTGCCAGCAGCTTAAAGGGACAGGGTTCTGAAGCTTTCTTT. Amino acids: CASSLKGQGSEAFF.

The V call is TRBV30, the J call TRBJ2-5; D is uncertain. The CDR3 is made up of 9 amino acids. V lost 7 bases, J lost 9 bases, and 9 bases lay in between. Germline CDR1 and CDR2: GTSNPN and SVGIG (reference sequence). The CDR3 here is CASYCAQYF. The CDR3 DNA is TGTGCCTCCTACTGTGCCCAGTACTTC.

The chain is built from TRBV19 and TRBJ1-6, with D perhaps TRBD1 (6 bases). Between the trimmed V and J ends, which lost 7 bases and 10 bases, there was a span of 11 bases. Germline lookup yields CDR1 LNHDA and CDR2 SQIVND (reference sequence). The CDR3 consists of 12 residues. DNA of the CDR3: TGTGCCAGTAATCAGGGGCACTCACCCCTCCACTTT. This translates into CASNQGHSPLHF.

The chain is built from TRBV6-4 and TRBJ2-1, with 9 bases fitting TRBD2. V trimming: 4 bases; J trimming: 6 bases; junction bases outside the gene matches: 4. CDR3 length: 14 amino acids. The germline gives CDR1 MRHNA, CDR2 SNTAGT. CDR3 region: CASSGLAGSNEQFF. The CDR3 DNA reads as TGTGCCAGCAGTGGTCTAGCGGGAAGCAATGAGCAGTTCTTC.

V gene TRBV6-1 combines with J gene TRBJ1-5, with a possible D match to TRBD1 (5 bases). CDR1 and CDR2 (germline): MNHNS, SASEGT. The V end was cut by 2 bases, the J end by 6 bases, with 20 bases between. The CDR3 covers 17 residues. CDR3 sequence: CASSEFQGASMSQPQHF. The CDR3 bases are TGTGCCAGCAGTGAATTCCAGGGCGCGTCAATGAGTCAGCCCCAGCATTTT.

The rearrangement uses TRBV3-1 (or the pseudogene TRBV3-2) and TRBJ1-1; D is uncertain. CDR3 length equals 14 residues. Germline CDR1 and CDR2: LGHDT and YNNKEL (reference sequence). The V end lost 4 bases, the J end lost 0 bases, and 9 bases lay between the germline ends. The CDR3 sequence: CASSLSRMNTEAFF. The DNA of the CDR3 is TGTGCCAGCAGCCTTAGCCGGATGAACACTGAAGCTTTCTTT.